Listed here are 8 T cell receptor beta chains from one sample, sequenced in a study of CD8 T cells in Susac syndrome. It was with random hexamers that roughly 0.5 to 1 ug RNA was reverse transcribed. One entry per CDR3 protein results from TCRdb running MiXCR on the immunoSEQ multiplex PCR reads. This sample yields 140,000 to 150,000 distinct CDR3 sequences, of which approximately 95% are seen a single time; approximately 0.08% belongs to the top ten. The sequencing sample was made of CD4+ T cells from PBMCs. Receptors were obtained from a human donor with Susac syndrome.

In DNA form, the CDR3 reads TGCGCCAGCAGCCAAGGGTTTGGCGCGTCATTCGAGGGGAACTATGGCTACACCTTC. Translation gives CASSQGFGASFEGNYGYTF. This chain links TRBV4-1 with TRBJ1-2; TRBD1 is a possible D gene (5 bases). The CDR3 runs 19 residues. Germline loops: CDR1 MGHRA, CDR2 YSYEKL. V lost 1 base, J lost 2 bases, and 23 bases lay in between.

This chain connects TRBV15 to TRBJ1-1; D not resolved. The CDR3 runs 12 residues. Germline-derived CDR1 and CDR2 are LNHNV and YYDKDF (reference sequence). CDR3 sequence reads: CAHGRMNTEAFF. The CDR3 DNA follows: TGTGCACATGGGAGGATGAACACTGAAGCTTTCTTT.

This chain uses TRBV5-1 with TRBJ2-5; D not certain. The V end lost 5 bases, the J end lost 2 bases, and 13 bases lay between the germline ends. Germline CDR1 reads SGHRS; CDR2 reads YFSETQ. The CDR3 is 14 amino acids. The CDR3 is CASSPEHLQETQYF. CDR3 coding DNA: TGCGCCAGCAGTCCCGAGCACCTTCAAGAGACCCAGTACTTC.

V usage is TRBV5-5 and J usage is TRBJ2-7; possibly TRBD2 for D (6 bases). The ends were cut back, 0 bases at V and 1 base at J, with 11 bases in the middle. Germline V gene data show CDR1 as SGHKS and CDR2 as YYEKEE (reference sequence). The CDR3 loop spans 15 amino acids. Here the CDR3 DNA reads TGTGCCAGCAGCTTGGACCGCGGGGAATCCTACGAGCAGTACTTC. Its protein is CASSLDRGESYEQYF.

This rearrangement joins TRBV20-1 to TRBJ1-1; possibly TRBD1 for D (6 bases). Trimming took 1 base from V and 4 from J, leaving 13 bases between them. Looked up from germline, CDR1 is DFQATT and CDR2 is SNEGSKA (reference sequence). The CDR3 consists of 14 residues. CDR3 bases: TGCAGTGCTAGAGTCGGGGGGGCAGTCACTGAAGCTTTCTTT. It yields the protein CSARVGGAVTEAFF.

This clonotype was counted a single time. The rearrangement links TRBV12-3 or TRBV12-4 to TRBJ1-5; D unresolved. The CDR3 contains 14 residues. Between the trimmed V and J ends, which lost 1 base and 3 bases, there was a span of 7 bases. The CDR3 DNA follows: TGTGCCAGCAGTTTAGGGGCAACCAATCAGCCCCAGCATTTT. It is translated as CASSLGATNQPQHF.

The rearrangement joins TRBV29-1 to TRBJ1-2, with 7 bases fitting TRBD1. Germline CDR1 SQVTM, CDR2 ANQGSEA. Trimming at V came to 4 bases and at J to 5 bases, leaving 10 bases not matched to a gene. CDR3 length equals 14 residues. CDR3 DNA: TGCAGCGTTGTGGCTCAGGGGGGACTTTATGGCTACACCTTC. This gives the protein CSVVAQGGLYGYTF.

The chain recombines TRBV4-1 with TRBJ2-7, with D possibly being TRBD1 (6 bases). The V end was cut by 4 bases, the J end by 5 bases, with 30 bases between. This CDR3 region has 19 residues. The germline V gene has CDR1 MGHRA and CDR2 YSYEKL. Written as DNA, the CDR3 is TGCGCCAGCAGCCCGGGCCCCCTAGACAGGTCGGGGAAGGCGGACGAGCAGTACTTC. The encoded protein is CASSPGPLDRSGKADEQYF.